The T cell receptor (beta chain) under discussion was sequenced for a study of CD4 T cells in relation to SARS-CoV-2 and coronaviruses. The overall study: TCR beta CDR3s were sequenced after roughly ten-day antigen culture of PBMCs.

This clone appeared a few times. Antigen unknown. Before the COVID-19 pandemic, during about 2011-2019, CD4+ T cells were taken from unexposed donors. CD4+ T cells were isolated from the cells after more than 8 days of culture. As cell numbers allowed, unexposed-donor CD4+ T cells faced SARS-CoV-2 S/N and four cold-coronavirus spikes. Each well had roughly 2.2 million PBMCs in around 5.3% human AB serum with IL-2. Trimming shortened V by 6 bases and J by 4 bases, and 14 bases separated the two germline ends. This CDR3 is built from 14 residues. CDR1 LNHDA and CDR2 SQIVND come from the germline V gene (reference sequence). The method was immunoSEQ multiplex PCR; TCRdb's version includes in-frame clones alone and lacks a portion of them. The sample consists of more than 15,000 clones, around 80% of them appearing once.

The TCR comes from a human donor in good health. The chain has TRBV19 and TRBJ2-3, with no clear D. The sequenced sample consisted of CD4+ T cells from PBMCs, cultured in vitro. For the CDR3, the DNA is TGTGCCAGTAGCGTCAATCCTCGGGCAGATACGCAGTATTTT. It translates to CASSVNPRADTQYF.